This T cell receptor (beta chain) was recorded in a study of neoadjuvant anti-PD-1 for oral cavity cancer. Study as a whole: Patients mostly received three to four biweekly nivolumab doses at 3 mg/kg before surgery. Patients without progression got a fourth dose around day 43.

Produced via immunoSEQ multiplex PCR; TCRdb's table is partial and in-frame only. The repertoire holds 55,000 to 80,000 clones, with 65% to 85% as singletons. CDR3 length: 13 residues. Trimming removed 1 base from V and 9 bases from J, with 10 bases in between. Germline V gives CDR1 MGHDK, CDR2 SYGVNS. The chain uses TRBV25-1 and TRBJ2-1; D gene uncertain. This specimen consisted of PBMCs, obtained before nivolumab (anti-PD-1) treatment. This clonotype was sampled from a person aged 40 to 85 with oral cavity squamous cell carcinoma. The DNA for the CDR3 is TGTGCCAGCAGTGAATGGGGTTTGGGTGAGCAGTTCTTC. This codes for CASSEWGLGEQFF.